Below, 7 T cell receptor beta chains from the same sample are listed, as sequenced in a study of cytomegalovirus exposure and HLA in healthy donors. Both 60 Vbeta primers and 13 Jbeta primers went into the PCR. Clones were read by immunoSEQ multiplex PCR, and TCRdb kept only the in-frame ones, dropping some. The sample carries about 160,000 clones, about 63% recorded once. The sample consisted of PBMCs. All receptors come from a middle-aged woman in good health and CMV-seropositive.

This clone has just one count. A read error may produce the germline difference seen at one junction end. CDR3 sequence reads: CASSKRDLGSYEQYF. DNA for the CDR3: TGTGCCAGCAGCAAAAGGGACTTGGGGTCCTATGAGCAGTACTTC. The V gene is TRBV11-2, the J gene TRBJ2-7; possibly TRBD2 for D (6 bases). This CDR3 contains 15 residues. Germline CDR1 is SGHAT and CDR2 is FQNNGV.

The rearrangement links TRBV9 to TRBJ2-5; 8 nucleotides agree with TRBD1. The J call may be mistaken, given a closer DNA end match to TRBJ2-7. The CDR3 is made up of 15 amino acids. Germline loops: CDR1 SGDLS, CDR2 YYNGEE. The CDR3 spells CASSVDRGPSYEQYF. The CDR3 nucleotides read TGTGCCAGCAGCGTCGACAGGGGCCCCTCCTACGAGCAGTACTTC.

CDR3 bases: TGTGCCAGTAGTATTTGGGGGGGCGGGAACACCGGGGAGCTGTTTTTT. It specifies CASSIWGGGNTGELFF. This chain links TRBV19 with TRBJ2-2; D is possibly TRBD2 (7 bases). This CDR3 is 16 amino acids long. Germline CDR1 LNHDA, CDR2 SQIVND (reference sequence). V was pared by 3 bases and J by 1 base, with 12 bases between. Supplemented by reference TRBV19 and TRBJ2-2, the full variable domain reads DGGITQSPKYLFRKEGQNVTLSCEQNLNHDAMYWYRQDPGQGLRLIYYSQIVNDFQKGDIAEGYSVSREKKESFPLTVTSAQKNPTAFYLCASSIWGGGNTGELFFGEGSRLTVL.

The chain has TRBV7-9 and TRBJ2-1, with D perhaps matching TRBD2 (6 bases). The CDR3 is made up of 15 amino acids. The germline CDR1 and CDR2 sequences are SEHNR and FQNEAQ (reference sequence). The V gene lost 4 bases and the J gene lost 5 bases, with 15 bases spanning the gap. Here the CDR3 reads CASSSGLGLDNEQFF. In nucleotides, the CDR3 is TGTGCCAGCAGCTCCGGGCTGGGACTGGACAATGAGCAGTTCTTC. The variable domain in full, completed from reference TRBV7-9 and TRBJ2-1, reads DTGVSQNPRHKITKRGQNVTFRCDPISEHNRLYWYRQTLGQGPEFLTYFQNEAQLEKSRLLSDRFSAERPKGSFSTLEIQRTEQGDSAMYLCASSSGLGLDNEQFFGPGTRLTVL.

This chain links TRBV2 with TRBJ2-1; no firm D call. V shed 9 bases and J shed 5 bases, with 5 bases lying between them. Germline CDR1 SNHLY, CDR2 FYNNEI. This CDR3 is built from 10 residues. The CDR3 coding sequence is TGTGCCAGTTCCAACAATGAGCAGTTCTTC. This gives the protein CASSNNEQFF.

There are a few counts of this clone. The chain is built from TRBV6-6 and TRBJ1-2, with D perhaps TRBD1 (5 bases). The CDR3 loop spans 14 amino acids. From germline, CDR1 is MNHNY and CDR2 SVGAGI (reference sequence). The V end lost 5 bases, the J end lost 4 bases, and 14 bases lay between the germline ends. CDR3: CASSLNRRGYGYTF. In DNA form, the CDR3 reads TGTGCCAGCAGTCTCAACAGGCGGGGCTATGGCTACACCTTC.

The J gene is TRBJ1-1, the V gene TRBV7-3; 10 bases match TRBD1. CDR1 SGHTA and CDR2 FQGTGA come from the germline V gene. The V and J ends lost 4 bases and 4 bases, in that order; junction bases with no gene match: 0. The CDR3 is made up of 13 amino acids. In DNA form, the CDR3 reads TGTGCCAGCAGCTGGGACAGGGGCACTGAAGCTTTCTTT. This translates into CASSWDRGTEAFF.